One sample yielded the 13 T cell receptor beta chains listed below, sequenced in a study of T cell repertoires in cytomegalovirus infection. TCRdb redid the calling of the reads with MiXCR, one entry per CDR3 protein. Of about 770,000 distinct CDR3 sequences listed, 25% to 30% are singletons. Antigens of these TCRs are unknown. Here the sequenced sample was cultured CD8+ T cells from PBMCs, taken from culture after CMV antigen stimulation. The receptors shown here come from a human donor in good health (CMV status not recorded). Some clones in this sample may be carry-over from other donors' samples.

This sequence joins TRBV5-5 and TRBJ2-1; 7 positions match TRBD1. From germline, CDR1 is SGHKS and CDR2 YYEKEE (reference sequence). V shed 1 base, J shed 8 bases, and the junction held 12 bases outside the gene matches. The CDR3 extends over 16 amino acids. CDR3 loop: CASSLLNRQGRDEQFF. The CDR3, as DNA: TGTGCCAGCAGCTTGCTCAATAGACAGGGCAGGGATGAGCAGTTCTTC.

This chain links TRBV27 with TRBJ2-2; the D gene is possibly TRBD2 (6 bases). V shed 8 bases and J shed 5 bases, with 12 bases lying between them. Germline lookup yields CDR1 MNHEY and CDR2 SMNVEV (reference sequence). The CDR3 is made up of 13 amino acids. CDR3 in amino acids: CASGWAGTGELFF. The CDR3 bases are TGTGCCAGCGGTTGGGCGGGGACCGGGGAGCTGTTTTTT.

The genes are TRBV27 and TRBJ2-7; TRBD2 matches at 7 bases. CDR3 length: 15 amino acids. The trim removed 3 bases at V and 6 bases at J, leaving 11 bases unmatched. Germline V gene data show CDR1 as MNHEY and CDR2 as SMNVEV (reference sequence). The CDR3, as DNA: TGTGCCAGCAGTTTGGGGGGGGTGCCCTTCTCCGAGCAGTACGTC. The encoded protein is CASSLGGVPFSEQYV.

The chain has TRBV27 and TRBJ1-1; perhaps TRBD1 as D (5 bases). The ends were cut back, 3 bases at V and 4 bases at J, with 12 bases in the middle. The CDR3 consists of 14 residues. CDR1 is MNHEY and CDR2 is SMNVEV in the germline V gene (reference sequence). In DNA form, the CDR3 reads TGTGCCAGCAGTTTGCAGGGCGTTCTCACTGAAGCTTTCTTT. Its translation is CASSLQGVLTEAFF.

This clonotype showed up many times. Germline is not matched at one junction end, which may reflect a read error. The V call is TRBV7-7, the J call TRBJ2-1, with 7 bases that match TRBD1. The V gene's germline CDR1 is SSHAT and CDR2 FNYEAQ (reference sequence). The CDR3 loop spans 15 amino acids. CDR3 nucleotides: TGTGCTAGCAGCTACAGACAGGGCGGACACAATGAGCAGTTCTTC. Translating gives CASSYRQGGHNEQFF.

This clonotype has at least ten counts. The rearrangement joins TRBV7-2 to TRBJ2-5, with 9 bases aligning to TRBD2. The CDR3 is 15 residues long. Germline V gene lookup returns CDR1 SGHTA and CDR2 FQGNSA. With 1 base clipped from V and 4 bases from J, the junction kept 4 bases outside the gene matches. CDR3 residues: CASSLGGGASETQYF. The CDR3 DNA sequence: TGTGCCAGCAGCTTAGGCGGGGGGGCCTCAGAGACCCAGTACTTC. The variable domain in full, completed from reference TRBV7-2 and TRBJ2-5, reads GAGVSQSPSNKVTEKGKDVELRCDPISGHTALYWYRQSLGQGLEFLIYFQGNSAPDKSGLPSDRFSAERTGGSVSTLTIQRTQQEDSAVYLCASSLGGGASETQYFGPGTRLLVL.

The chain carries TRBV4-1 and TRBJ2-5; D perhaps matches TRBD2 (5 bases). Germline CDR1 is MGHRA and CDR2 is YSYEKL. V was shortened by 0 bases and J by 4 bases, with 12 bases between the two germline ends. The CDR3 runs to 15 residues. CDR3 sequence (DNA): TGCGCCAGCAGCCAAGATCCCTCGGCGGGAGAGACCCAGTACTTC. Protein sequence: CASSQDPSAGETQYF.

This clonotype was picked up a small number of times. The gene calls are TRBV24-1 and TRBJ1-1, with D perhaps TRBD1 (5 bases). The V gene lost 8 bases and the J gene lost 3 bases, with 18 bases spanning the gap. The CDR3 consists of 15 residues. CDR1 is KGHDR and CDR2 is SFDVKD in the germline V gene. CDR3 DNA: TGTGCCACCATCGAGGGGAATCGGCACGACACTGAAGCTTTCTTT. This encodes CATIEGNRHDTEAFF.

The chain is built from TRBV7-6 and TRBJ2-2, with TRBD1 matching 9 bases. The CDR3 loop spans 15 amino acids. Germline CDR1 is SGHVS and CDR2 is FNYEAQ. V shed 8 bases, J shed 7 bases, and the junction held 11 bases outside the gene matches. In nucleotides, the CDR3 is TGTGCCAGCCGGGCCGGGACAGGGTTCGTCGGGGAGCTGTTTTTT. It specifies CASRAGTGFVGELFF.

The chain has TRBV20-1 and TRBJ2-5, with unresolved D. V lost 3 bases to trimming and J lost 4 bases, with 6 bases between them. Germline CDR1 is DFQATT and CDR2 is SNEGSKA (reference sequence). CDR3 length: 11 amino acids. The CDR3 spells CSASSGETQYF. DNA for the CDR3: TGCAGTGCTAGTAGTGGAGAGACCCAGTACTTC.

The chain carries TRBV6-6 and TRBJ2-4; tentatively, D is TRBD1 (6 bases). The V and J ends lost 5 bases and 8 bases respectively, with 19 bases between them. The germline gives CDR1 MNHNY, CDR2 SVGAGI (reference sequence). This CDR3 is 15 amino acids long. CDR3 protein: CASSVRDIPWDIQYF. As DNA, the CDR3 is TGTGCCAGCAGTGTCCGGGACATCCCTTGGGACATTCAGTACTTC.

The rearrangement uses TRBV19 and TRBJ2-3; 10 bases align to TRBD1. V shed 4 bases and J 2 bases; nucleotides not matched to a gene: 6. Germline loops: CDR1 LNHDA, CDR2 SQIVND (reference sequence). The CDR3 runs 16 residues. CDR3 residues: CASSTRDRGTTDTQYF. CDR3 DNA: TGTGCCAGTAGTACCCGGGACAGGGGCACCACAGATACGCAGTATTTT.

The genes are TRBV7-3 and TRBJ2-2, with D maybe TRBD2 (6 bases). The CDR3 spans 15 residues. V gave up 4 bases and J gave up 10 bases, with 19 bases separating them. Germline CDR1 reads SGHTA; CDR2 reads FQGTGA. As DNA, the CDR3 is TGTGCCAGCAGCTCCCCAGGGCCTGGAGGGGAGGAGCTGTTTTTT. Translated, it gives CASSSPGPGGEELFF.